These 21 T cell receptor beta chains originate from one sample sequenced in a study of vaccination and CD4 T cells after COVID-19. Sample treatment: approximately nine-day PBMC culture with coronavirus spike peptide pools or control peptides (ViraFEST assay). Oncomine TCR Beta short-read sequencing was applied to DNA from cultured CD4+ T cells. MiXCR, run by TCRdb on the PCR reads, gives a single entry per CDR3 protein. In the table there are 20,000 or so distinct CDR3 sequences, around 50% of which are singletons. These receptors' antigens are unknown. Material: CD4+ T cells from blood, cultured in vitro, obtained before SARS-CoV-2 vaccination. The receptors were gathered from a human donor who had recovered from COVID-19.

The chain is built from TRBV10-1 and TRBJ1-6; TRBD1 is a possible D gene (5 bases). The germline V gene encodes CDR1 WNHNN and CDR2 SYGVQD (reference sequence). This CDR3 is built from 12 residues. The ends were cut back, 6 bases at V and 10 bases at J, with 10 bases in the middle. CDR3 DNA sequence: TGCGCCAGCAGGGAAGGGGCCTCACCCCTCCACTTT. Protein sequence: CASREGASPLHF.

The V call is TRBV14, the J call TRBJ1-6; D is undetermined. V shed 3 bases and J shed 10 bases, with 10 bases lying between them. Germline V gene sequence: CDR1 SGHDN, CDR2 FVKESK. This CDR3 is built from 13 residues. The DNA for the CDR3 is TGTGCCAGCAGCCACCCACACAGATCACCCCTCCACTTT. Encoded protein: CASSHPHRSPLHF. Looking up the rest from reference TRBV14 and TRBJ1-6 gives the full variable domain: EAGVTQFPSHSVIEKGQTVTLRCDPISGHDNLYWYRRVMGKEIKFLLHFVKESKQDESGMPNNRFLAERTGGTYSTLKVQPAELEDSGVYFCASSHPHRSPLHFGNGTRLTVT.

V usage is TRBV5-4 and J usage is TRBJ2-7, with D possibly being TRBD2 (6 bases). CDR1 is SGHNT and CDR2 is YYREEE in the germline V gene (reference sequence). V dropped 5 bases and J dropped 5 bases, with 17 bases sitting between them. The CDR3 is 14 amino acids. The CDR3 nucleotides are TGTGCCAGCAGGGGGGACTCCTCGGCCGACGAGCAGTACTTC. This codes for CASRGDSSADEQYF.

The chain couples TRBV6-5 to TRBJ2-1; unclear D gene. CDR1 is MNHEY and CDR2 is SVGAGI in the germline V gene. V shed 4 bases and J shed 5 bases, with 9 bases lying between them. The CDR3 has 13 residues. DNA of the CDR3: TGTGCCAGCAGTTGGACCCGGAACAATGAGCAGTTCTTC. It yields the protein CASSWTRNNEQFF.

This clonotype was picked up a small number of times. The V gene is TRBV20-1, the J gene TRBJ2-5; D is possibly TRBD2 (6 bases). Germline V gene sequence: CDR1 DFQATT, CDR2 SNEGSKA (reference sequence). Trimming stripped 5 bases from V and 5 bases from J, with 12 bases between. The CDR3 totals 12 residues. CDR3 sequence reads: CSAYSGEETQYF. In DNA form, the CDR3 reads TGCAGTGCTTATTCGGGGGAGGAGACCCAGTACTTC.

V and J are TRBV7-9 and TRBJ2-3; TRBD1 matches 8 bases. Trimming cost V 5 bases and J 4 bases; bases outside gene matches: 14. Germline CDR1 SEHNR, CDR2 FQNEAQ (reference sequence). This CDR3 spans 17 amino acids. CDR3 loop: CASSQRYGSGGADTQYF. The CDR3 DNA follows: TGTGCCAGCAGCCAGAGGTATGGGTCAGGGGGCGCAGATACGCAGTATTTT.

The chain couples TRBV7-9 to TRBJ2-5; TRBD2 matches at 12 bases. Trimming removed 5 bases from V and 11 bases from J; junction bases left unmatched: 6. CDR1 SEHNR and CDR2 FQNEAQ come from the germline V gene (reference sequence). The CDR3 loop spans 13 amino acids. DNA for the CDR3: TGTGCCAGCAGCCTAGGACTAGCGGGATCTCAGTACTTC. Translating gives CASSLGLAGSQYF.

In this sample, this clonotype turned up a few times. J is TRBJ2-3 and V is TRBV7-9; D remains ambiguous. CDR1 is SEHNR and CDR2 is FQNEAQ in the germline V gene (reference sequence). Trimming cost V 6 bases and J 2 bases, with 12 bases left between them. The CDR3 totals 14 residues. As DNA, the CDR3 is TGTGCCAGCAGGTTCAAGGGCACCACAGATACGCAGTATTTT. This gives the protein CASRFKGTTDTQYF.

The chain uses TRBV6-1 and TRBJ2-5; 14 nucleotides line up with TRBD2. V shed 6 bases, J shed 5 bases, and the junction held 11 bases outside the gene matches. CDR3 size: 17 residues. Per the germline V gene, CDR1 is MNHNS and CDR2 is SASEGT. CDR3 loop: CASRGGLAGVLVETQYF. Here the CDR3 DNA reads TGTGCCAGCAGGGGGGGACTAGCGGGAGTTCTAGTTGAGACCCAGTACTTC.

V usage is TRBV18 and J usage is TRBJ2-4; maybe TRBD1 (5 bases). The V end was cut by 0 bases, the J end by 9 bases, with 12 bases between. The CDR3 spans 14 residues. From germline, CDR1 is KGHSH and CDR2 LQKENI. The CDR3: CASSPPARESIQYF. CDR3 DNA: TGTGCCAGCTCACCACCGGCCAGGGAAAGCATTCAGTACTTC.

This chain connects TRBV9 to TRBJ2-6; D gene ambiguous. Germline-derived CDR1 and CDR2 are SGDLS and YYNGEE. CDR3 length equals 16 residues. V lost 1 base, J lost 4 bases, and 12 bases lay in between. The CDR3 region has the DNA TGTGCCAGCAGCGTAAATCATGGATCAGGGGCCAACGTCCTGACTTTC. It translates to CASSVNHGSGANVLTF.

The J gene is TRBJ2-1, the V gene TRBV19, with D possibly TRBD1 on 5 matching bases. The germline V gene has CDR1 LNHDA and CDR2 SQIVND (reference sequence). The V end was cut by 6 bases, the J end by 5 bases, with 14 bases between. The CDR3 consists of 14 residues. CDR3 DNA sequence: TGTGCCAGTAGAGGGGATATACTACACAATGAGCAGTTCTTC. It codes for CASRGDILHNEQFF.

This sequence joins TRBV7-9 and TRBJ2-3; D is uncertain. This CDR3 comprises 11 residues. Germline V gene lookup returns CDR1 SEHNR and CDR2 FQNEAQ (reference sequence). The V end was cut by 5 bases, the J end by 7 bases, with 7 bases between. CDR3 residues: CASSLDYTQYF. The CDR3 bases are TGTGCCAGCAGCCTTGATTATACGCAGTATTTT.

Only a few counts were recorded for this clonotype. The chain joins TRBV27 to TRBJ2-7, with D maybe TRBD2 (6 bases). The CDR3 spans 11 residues. Germline CDR1 is MNHEY and CDR2 is SMNVEV (reference sequence). V gave up 8 bases and J gave up 5 bases, with 10 bases separating them. CDR3 sequence reads: CASGRSNEQYF. The DNA of the CDR3 is TGTGCCAGCGGGAGGTCGAACGAGCAGTACTTC.

This clonotype was counted a few times. The V and J genes are TRBV19 and TRBJ1-1, with D possibly TRBD1 on 6 matching bases. This CDR3 spans 12 amino acids. The V gene lost 5 bases and the J gene lost 7 bases, with 11 bases spanning the gap. CDR1 is LNHDA and CDR2 is SQIVND in the germline V gene (reference sequence). CDR3 protein: CASSLTTGEAFF. The CDR3 bases are TGTGCCAGTAGTCTCACGACAGGTGAAGCTTTCTTT.

The chain employs TRBV7-9 and TRBJ2-7; 11 positions match TRBD2. Germline CDR1 SEHNR, CDR2 FQNEAQ (reference sequence). The CDR3 is 14 residues long. Losses at the gene ends were 5 bases for V and 5 bases for J; bases not matched to a gene: 5. Here the CDR3 reads CASSQLAGADEQYF. CDR3 sequence (DNA): TGTGCCAGCAGCCAACTAGCGGGAGCCGACGAGCAGTACTTC.

Concerning this clonotype itself: Since a much larger clone is just one base distant, this may be a read error. The V and J genes are TRBV20-1 and TRBJ1-2, with 9 bases matching TRBD1. The CDR3 loop spans 14 amino acids. Germline V lookup: CDR1 DFQATT, CDR2 SNEGSKA (reference sequence). CDR3 DNA sequence: TGCAGTGCTAGCCCGGGACAGGGAATATATGGCTGCACCTTC. Protein product: CSASPGQGIYGCTF.

This sequence joins TRBV7-2 and TRBJ2-7; a possible D gene is TRBD1 (6 bases). V was shortened by 6 bases and J by 5 bases, with 14 bases between the two germline ends. Germline V gives CDR1 SGHTA, CDR2 FQGNSA. The CDR3 has 13 residues. CDR3 residues: CASSQGRNNEQYF. CDR3 in DNA: TGTGCCAGCAGTCAGGGGAGAAATAACGAGCAGTACTTC.

The V gene is TRBV20-1, the J gene TRBJ2-3; TRBD1 matches at 9 bases. Trimming took 6 bases from V and 8 from J; bases not matched to a gene: 21. This CDR3 comprises 17 residues. Per germline, CDR1 DFQATT and CDR2 SNEGSKA (reference sequence). CDR3 nucleotide sequence: TGCAGTGCGTATGACCTGGGAGGACAGGGGAGTTTAGGTACGCAGTATTTT. Residues: CSAYDLGGQGSLGTQYF.

The V gene is TRBV19, the J gene TRBJ2-2; D gene ambiguous. V was shortened by 9 bases and J by 5 bases, with 19 bases between the two germline ends. This CDR3 contains 15 residues. CDR1 LNHDA and CDR2 SQIVND come from the germline V gene (reference sequence). The chain's CDR3 is CASRESTGRTGELFF. The CDR3, as DNA: TGTGCCAGCCGCGAATCGACGGGTCGAACCGGGGAGCTGTTTTTT.

The rearrangement uses TRBV9 and TRBJ2-7; D might be TRBD2 (7 bases). This CDR3 comprises 15 residues. Trimming removed 0 bases at V and 7 bases at J, with 17 bases between. Germline assignment: CDR1 SGDLS and CDR2 YYNGEE. CDR3 coding DNA: TGTGCCAGCAGCGTAGATTCCAGGGGACTACGGGAGCAGTACTTC. Translation gives CASSVDSRGLREQYF.